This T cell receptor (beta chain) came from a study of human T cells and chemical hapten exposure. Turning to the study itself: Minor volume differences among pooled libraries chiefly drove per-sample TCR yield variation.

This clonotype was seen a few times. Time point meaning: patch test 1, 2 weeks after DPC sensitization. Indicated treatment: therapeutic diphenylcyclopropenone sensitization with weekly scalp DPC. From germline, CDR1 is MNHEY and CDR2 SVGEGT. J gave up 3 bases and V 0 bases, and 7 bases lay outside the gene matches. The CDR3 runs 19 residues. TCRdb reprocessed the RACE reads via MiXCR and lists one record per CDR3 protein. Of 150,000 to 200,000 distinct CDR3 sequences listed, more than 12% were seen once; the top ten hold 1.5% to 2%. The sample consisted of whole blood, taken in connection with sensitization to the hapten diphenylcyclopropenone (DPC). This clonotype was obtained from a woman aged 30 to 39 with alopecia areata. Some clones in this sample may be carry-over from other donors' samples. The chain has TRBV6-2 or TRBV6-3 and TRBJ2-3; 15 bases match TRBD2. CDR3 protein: CASSYSWTSGRAETDTQYF. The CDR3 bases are TGTGCCAGCAGTTACTCCTGGACTAGCGGGAGGGCCGAAACAGATACGCAGTATTTT.